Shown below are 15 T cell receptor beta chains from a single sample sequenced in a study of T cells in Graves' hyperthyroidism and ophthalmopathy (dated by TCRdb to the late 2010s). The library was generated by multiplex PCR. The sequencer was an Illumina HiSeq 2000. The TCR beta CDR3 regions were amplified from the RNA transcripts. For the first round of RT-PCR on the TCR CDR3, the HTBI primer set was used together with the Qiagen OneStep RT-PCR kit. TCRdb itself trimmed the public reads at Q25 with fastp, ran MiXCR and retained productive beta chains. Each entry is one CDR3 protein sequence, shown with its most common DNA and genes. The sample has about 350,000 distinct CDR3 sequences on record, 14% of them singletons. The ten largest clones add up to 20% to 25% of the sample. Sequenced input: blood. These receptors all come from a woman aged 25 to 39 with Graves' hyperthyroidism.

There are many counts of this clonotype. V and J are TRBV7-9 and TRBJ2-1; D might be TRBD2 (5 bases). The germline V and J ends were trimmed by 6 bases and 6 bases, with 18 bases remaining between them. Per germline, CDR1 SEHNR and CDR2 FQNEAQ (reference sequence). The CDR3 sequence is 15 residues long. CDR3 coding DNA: TGTGCCAGCAGGTCTAGCAAGGTGGAATCCAATGAGCAGTTCTTC. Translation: CASRSSKVESNEQFF.

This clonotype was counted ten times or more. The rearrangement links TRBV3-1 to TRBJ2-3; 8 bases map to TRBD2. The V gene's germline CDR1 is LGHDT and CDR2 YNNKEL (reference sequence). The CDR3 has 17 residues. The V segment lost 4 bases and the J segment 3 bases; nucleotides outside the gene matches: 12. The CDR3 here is CASSPRSGGAGTDTQYF. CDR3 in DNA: TGTGCCAGCAGCCCCCGGAGCGGGGGCGCGGGGACAGATACGCAGTATTTT.

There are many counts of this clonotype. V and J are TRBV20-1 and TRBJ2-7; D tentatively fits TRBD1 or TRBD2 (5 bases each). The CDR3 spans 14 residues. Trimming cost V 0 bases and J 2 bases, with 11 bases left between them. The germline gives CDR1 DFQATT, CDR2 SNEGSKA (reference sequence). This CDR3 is CSAREGDAAYEQYF. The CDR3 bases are TGCAGTGCTAGAGAAGGGGACGCAGCCTACGAGCAGTACTTC.

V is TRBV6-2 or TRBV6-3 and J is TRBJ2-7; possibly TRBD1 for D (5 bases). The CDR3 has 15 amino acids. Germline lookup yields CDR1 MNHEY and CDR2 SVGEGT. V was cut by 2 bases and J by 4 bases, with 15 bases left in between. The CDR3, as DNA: TGTGCCAGCAGTTACCTCCAGGACACCCTATACGAGCAGTACTTC. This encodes CASSYLQDTLYEQYF.

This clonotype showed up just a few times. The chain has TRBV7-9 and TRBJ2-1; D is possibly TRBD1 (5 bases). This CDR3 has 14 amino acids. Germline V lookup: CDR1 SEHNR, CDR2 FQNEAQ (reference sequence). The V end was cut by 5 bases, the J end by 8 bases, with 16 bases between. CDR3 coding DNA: TGTGCCAGCAGCACTCATGACAGCTTCTATGAGCAGTTCTTC. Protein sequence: CASSTHDSFYEQFF.

The CDR3 loop is CAIPRLYGKRNSYNEQFF. DNA for the CDR3: TGTGCCATCCCTCGCCTCTACGGGAAAAGAAACTCCTACAATGAGCAGTTCTTC. V gene TRBV10-3 combines with J gene TRBJ2-1; tentatively, D is TRBD2 (5 bases). This CDR3 is built from 18 residues. The germline V gene encodes CDR1 ENHRY and CDR2 SYGVKD. The ends were cut back, 8 bases at V and 0 bases at J, with 23 bases in the middle.

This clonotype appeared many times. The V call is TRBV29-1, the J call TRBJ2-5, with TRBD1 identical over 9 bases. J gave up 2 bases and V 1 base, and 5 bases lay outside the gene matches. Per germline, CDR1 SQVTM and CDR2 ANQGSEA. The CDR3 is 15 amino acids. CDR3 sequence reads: CSVEARTGVQETQYF. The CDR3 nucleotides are TGCAGCGTTGAAGCCCGGACAGGGGTACAAGAGACCCAGTACTTC. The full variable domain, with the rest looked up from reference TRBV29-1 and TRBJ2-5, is SAVISQKPSRDICQRGTSLTIQCQVDSQVTMMFWYRQQPGQSLTLIATANQGSEATYESGFVIDKFPISRPNLTFSTLTVSNMSPEDSSIYLCSVEARTGVQETQYFGPGTRLLVL.

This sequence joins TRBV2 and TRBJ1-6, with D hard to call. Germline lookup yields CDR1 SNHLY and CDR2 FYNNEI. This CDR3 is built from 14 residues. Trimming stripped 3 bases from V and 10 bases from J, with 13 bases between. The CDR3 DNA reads TGTGCCAGCAGTGATATAGTCCTCGGATCACCCCTCCACTTT. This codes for CASSDIVLGSPLHF.

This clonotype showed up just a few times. The CDR3 loop reads CASSGGQPTDTQYF. In DNA, the CDR3 is TGTGCCAGCAGCGGCGGACAGCCCACAGATACGCAGTATTTT. The J gene is TRBJ2-3, the V gene TRBV9; D is possibly TRBD1 (6 bases). Germline V gene lookup returns CDR1 SGDLS and CDR2 YYNGEE. Trimming shortened V by 3 bases and J by 2 bases, and 10 bases separated the two germline ends. The length of the CDR3 is 14 residues.

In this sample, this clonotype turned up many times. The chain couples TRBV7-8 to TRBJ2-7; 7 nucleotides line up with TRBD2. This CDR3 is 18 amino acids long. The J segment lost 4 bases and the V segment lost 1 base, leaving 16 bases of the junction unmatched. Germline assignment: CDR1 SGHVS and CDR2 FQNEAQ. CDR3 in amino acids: CASSLGRLAPVGSYEQYF. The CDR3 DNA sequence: TGTGCCAGCAGCTTAGGCCGACTAGCCCCCGTAGGAAGTTACGAGCAGTACTTC.

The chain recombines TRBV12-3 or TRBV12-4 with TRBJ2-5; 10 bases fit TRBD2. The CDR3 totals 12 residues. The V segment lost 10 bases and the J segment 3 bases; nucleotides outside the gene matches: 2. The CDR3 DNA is TGTGCCACCGGACTAGCGGAAGAGACCCAGTACTTC. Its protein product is CATGLAEETQYF.

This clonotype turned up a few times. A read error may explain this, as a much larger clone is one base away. CDR3 amino acids: CASSSCVGGKETQYF. The CDR3 DNA is TGTGCCAGCAGCTCCTGCGTAGGGGGCAAAGAGACCCAGTACTTC. The chain joins TRBV7-2 to TRBJ2-5; 7 nucleotides match TRBD1. V shed 4 bases and J 3 bases; nucleotides not matched to a gene: 8. Germline loops: CDR1 SGHTA, CDR2 FQGNSA. The CDR3 is made up of 15 amino acids.

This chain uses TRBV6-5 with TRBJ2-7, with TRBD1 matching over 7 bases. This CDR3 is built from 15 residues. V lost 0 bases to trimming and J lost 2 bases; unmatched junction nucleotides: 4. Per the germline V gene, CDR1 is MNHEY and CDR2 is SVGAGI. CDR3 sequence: CASSYSGGPAYEQYF. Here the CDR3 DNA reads TGTGCCAGCAGTTACTCAGGGGGCCCCGCCTACGAGCAGTACTTC.

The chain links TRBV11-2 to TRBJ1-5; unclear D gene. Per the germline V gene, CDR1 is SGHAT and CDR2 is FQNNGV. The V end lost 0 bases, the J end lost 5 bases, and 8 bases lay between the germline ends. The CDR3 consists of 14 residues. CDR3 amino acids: CASSLDRGDQPQHF. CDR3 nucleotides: TGTGCCAGCAGCTTAGATCGTGGGGATCAGCCCCAGCATTTT.

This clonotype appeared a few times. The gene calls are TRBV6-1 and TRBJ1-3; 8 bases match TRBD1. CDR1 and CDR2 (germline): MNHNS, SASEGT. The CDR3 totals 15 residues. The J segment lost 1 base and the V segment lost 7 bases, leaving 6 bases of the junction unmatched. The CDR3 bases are TGTGCCAGCACCCCGACAGGGGCGTCTGGAAACACCATATATTTT. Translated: CASTPTGASGNTIYF.